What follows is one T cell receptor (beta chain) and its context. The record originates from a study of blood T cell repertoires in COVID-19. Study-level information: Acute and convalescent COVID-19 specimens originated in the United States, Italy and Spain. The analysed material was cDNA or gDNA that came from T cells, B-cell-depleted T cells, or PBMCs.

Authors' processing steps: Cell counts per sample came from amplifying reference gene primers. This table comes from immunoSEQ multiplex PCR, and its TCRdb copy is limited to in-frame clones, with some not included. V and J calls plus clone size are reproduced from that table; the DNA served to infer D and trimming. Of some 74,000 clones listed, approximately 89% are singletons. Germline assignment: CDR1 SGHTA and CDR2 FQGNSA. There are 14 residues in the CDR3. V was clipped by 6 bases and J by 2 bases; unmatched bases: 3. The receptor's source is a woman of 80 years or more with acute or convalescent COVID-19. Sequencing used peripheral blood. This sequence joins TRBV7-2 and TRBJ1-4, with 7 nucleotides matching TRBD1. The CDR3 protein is CASRPGGTNEKLFF. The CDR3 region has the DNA TGTGCCAGCAGGCCAGGGGGGACTAATGAAAAACTGTTTTTT.